The 13 T cell receptor beta chains below come from one sample, sequenced in a study of shared clonotypes between healthy human individuals. Method: immunoSEQ multiplex PCR; TCRdb's copy keeps in-frame clones and lacks some. This repertoire shows more than 2,000,000 clones, 85% to 95% found once; its top ten account for about 0.41%. The sequencing sample was made of naive CD4+ T cells from PBMCs. Subset given: CD45RA+ positively selected. Receptor source: a man in his late teens or twenties in good health. Some clones in this sample may be carry-over from other donors' samples.

Regarding this clone: It is likely a read error, because the conserved phenylalanine at the end of the CDR3 is missing. It is unclear where the CDR3 begins or ends on the DNA, so no DNA is shown, and the CDR3 is as TCRdb lists it. This chain uses TRBV18 with TRBJ2-7; the listed D gene, TRBD2, was not tested against the DNA. Germline V gives CDR1 KGHSH, CDR2 LQKENI. Termini included, the CDR3 measures 11 amino acids. The CDR3 here is CASSLIRLADP.

The chain joins TRBV18 to TRBJ1-5; D may be TRBD1 (5 bases). The CDR3 runs 16 residues. The V and J ends lost 3 bases and 5 bases respectively, with 17 bases between them. CDR1 and CDR2 from the germline V gene are KGHSH and LQKENI. CDR3 residues: CASSPLPTGDYQPQHF. The CDR3 nucleotides read TGTGCCAGCTCACCCCTACCCACAGGAGACTATCAGCCCCAGCATTTT.

The chain employs TRBV2 and TRBJ2-4, with D unresolved. V lost 3 bases to trimming and J lost 7 bases, with 10 bases between them. Germline V gene sequence: CDR1 SNHLY, CDR2 FYNNEI. This CDR3 is built from 13 residues. For the CDR3, the DNA is TGTGCCAGCAGTGAGGAGCAGTTCAACATTCAGTACTTC. As protein: CASSEEQFNIQYF.

The rearrangement uses TRBV19 and TRBJ1-2; no clear D. V lost 7 bases and J 9 bases, leaving 24 bases between the germline ends. This CDR3 region has 15 residues. CDR1 and CDR2 (germline): LNHDA, SQIVND (reference sequence). This CDR3 is CASTKAQNRGSSYTF. CDR3 sequence (DNA): TGTGCCAGTACCAAAGCACAGAACCGTGGAAGTAGCTACACCTTC.

This clone was found once. This chain uses TRBV6-5 with TRBJ2-5, with 7 nucleotides matching TRBD2. V lost 0 bases, J lost 2 bases, and 6 bases stayed unmatched. This CDR3 comprises 16 residues. Germline V gene sequence: CDR1 MNHEY, CDR2 SVGAGI. This CDR3 is CASSYSKGTMQETQYF. The DNA of the CDR3 is TGTGCCAGCAGTTACTCGAAGGGGACTATGCAAGAGACCCAGTACTTC.

This rearrangement joins TRBV6-5 to TRBJ1-3, with 8 bases lining up with TRBD1. The CDR3 length is 16 residues. CDR1 is MNHEY and CDR2 is SVGAGI in the germline V gene. J was trimmed by 4 bases and V by 0 bases; bases with no gene match: 5. CDR3 sequence: CASSYSGTGGGNTIYF. CDR3 in DNA: TGTGCCAGCAGTTACTCGGGGACAGGTGGAGGAAACACCATATATTTT.

The chain uses TRBV7-9 and TRBJ2-7, with 9 nucleotides matching TRBD1. Trimming cost V 4 bases and J 2 bases; bases outside gene matches: 6. The germline V gene encodes CDR1 SEHNR and CDR2 FQNEAQ (reference sequence). CDR3 length: 15 residues. CDR3 protein: CASSWTGQGAYEQYF. In DNA, the CDR3 is TGTGCCAGCAGCTGGACGGGACAGGGAGCCTACGAGCAGTACTTC.

The chain couples TRBV2 to TRBJ2-7; a weak D match, TRBD1 (6 bases). Germline values: CDR1 SNHLY, CDR2 FYNNEI. The CDR3 covers 14 residues. V was cut by 2 bases and J by 8 bases, with 16 bases left in between. The CDR3 DNA is TGTGCCAGCAGTGAATGGGGGCCCATGTTTAAGCAGTACTTC. It translates to CASSEWGPMFKQYF.

The rearrangement joins TRBV7-2 to TRBJ1-3; D ambiguous. CDR3 length: 13 residues. V lost 5 bases to trimming and J lost 0 bases, with 5 bases between them. Germline loops: CDR1 SGHTA, CDR2 FQGNSA. This CDR3 reads CASSILSGNTIYF. CDR3 nucleotides: TGTGCCAGCAGCATCCTCTCTGGAAACACCATATATTTT.

The CDR3 nucleotides are TGTGCCAGCAGGCTAGCGGGAGGGCCTTCAGATACGCAGTATTTT. As protein: CASRLAGGPSDTQYF. The gene calls are TRBV6-1 and TRBJ2-3; 12 positions match TRBD2. The junction had 5 bases not matched to a gene; V was cut back by 6 bases and J by 4 bases. The CDR3 loop spans 15 amino acids. Germline assignment: CDR1 MNHNS and CDR2 SASEGT.

In regard to this clone: This sample includes further DNA sequences coding for the same CDR3. V gene TRBV9 combines with J gene TRBJ2-3, with D hard to call. V was cut by 0 bases and J by 3 bases, with 11 bases left in between. The CDR3 sequence is 15 residues long. CDR1 is SGDLS, CDR2 YYNGEE, per germline. This chain's CDR3 is CASSVAPGRTDTQYF. The DNA of the CDR3 is TGTGCCAGCAGCGTAGCCCCAGGACGAACAGATACGCAGTATTTT.

The chain recombines TRBV9 with TRBJ2-7, with D unclear. This CDR3 is 14 amino acids long. CDR1 is SGDLS and CDR2 is YYNGEE in the germline V gene. The V gene lost 0 bases and the J gene lost 7 bases, with 14 bases spanning the gap. CDR3 in amino acids: CASSVGLPAGEQYF. DNA for the CDR3: TGTGCCAGCAGCGTAGGGCTCCCTGCCGGGGAGCAGTACTTC.

The chain couples TRBV2 to TRBJ1-1; D is unresolved. The CDR3 sequence is 14 residues long. CDR1 SNHLY and CDR2 FYNNEI come from the germline V gene. Between the trimmed V and J ends, which lost 6 bases and 0 bases, there was a span of 11 bases. The CDR3 nucleotides are TGTGCCAGCAGCTACTCCGGCGTGAACACTGAAGCTTTCTTT. Its translation is CASSYSGVNTEAFF.